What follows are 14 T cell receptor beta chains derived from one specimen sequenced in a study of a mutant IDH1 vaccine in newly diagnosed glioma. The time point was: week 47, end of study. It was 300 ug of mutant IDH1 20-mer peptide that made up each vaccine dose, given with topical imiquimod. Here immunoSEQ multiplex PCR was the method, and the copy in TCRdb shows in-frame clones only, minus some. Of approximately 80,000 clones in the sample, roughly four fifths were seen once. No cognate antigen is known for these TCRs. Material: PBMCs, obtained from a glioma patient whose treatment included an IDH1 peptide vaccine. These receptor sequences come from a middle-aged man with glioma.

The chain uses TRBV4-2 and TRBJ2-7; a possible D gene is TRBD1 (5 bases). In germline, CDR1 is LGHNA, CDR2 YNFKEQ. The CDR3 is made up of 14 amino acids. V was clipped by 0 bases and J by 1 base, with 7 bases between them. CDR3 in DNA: TGTGCCAGCAGCCAAGAAAGGGGATCCTACGAGCAGTACTTC. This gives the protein CASSQERGSYEQYF.

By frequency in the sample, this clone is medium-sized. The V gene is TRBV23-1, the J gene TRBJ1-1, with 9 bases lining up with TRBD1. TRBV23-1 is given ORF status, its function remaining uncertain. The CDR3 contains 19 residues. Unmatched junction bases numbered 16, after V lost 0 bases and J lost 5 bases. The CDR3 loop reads CASSQSIQGANYEHTEAFF. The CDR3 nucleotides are TGCGCCAGCAGTCAATCCATACAGGGGGCGAACTACGAACATACTGAAGCTTTCTTT.

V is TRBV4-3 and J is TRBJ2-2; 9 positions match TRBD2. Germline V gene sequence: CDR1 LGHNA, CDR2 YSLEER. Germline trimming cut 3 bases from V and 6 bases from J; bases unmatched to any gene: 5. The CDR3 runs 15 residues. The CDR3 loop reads CASSQGGRAAGELFF. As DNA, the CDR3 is TGCGCCAGCAGCCAGGGCGGGAGGGCGGCCGGGGAGCTGTTTTTT.

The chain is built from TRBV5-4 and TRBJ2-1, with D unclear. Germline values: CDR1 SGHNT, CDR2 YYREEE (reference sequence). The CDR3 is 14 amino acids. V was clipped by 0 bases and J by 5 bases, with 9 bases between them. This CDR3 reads CASSLGPWNNEQFF. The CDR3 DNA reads TGTGCCAGCAGCTTGGGGCCTTGGAACAATGAGCAGTTCTTC.

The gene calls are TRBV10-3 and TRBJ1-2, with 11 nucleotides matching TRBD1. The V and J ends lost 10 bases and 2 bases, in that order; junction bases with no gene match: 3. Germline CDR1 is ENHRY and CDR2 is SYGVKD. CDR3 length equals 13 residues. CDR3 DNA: TGTGCCACCGGGACAGGGGGAAACTATGGCTACACCTTC. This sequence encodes CATGTGGNYGYTF.

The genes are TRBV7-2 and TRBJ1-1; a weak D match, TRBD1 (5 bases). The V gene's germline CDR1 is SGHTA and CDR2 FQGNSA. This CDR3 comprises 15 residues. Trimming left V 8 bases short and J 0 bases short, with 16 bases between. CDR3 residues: CASRGQLSMNTEAFF. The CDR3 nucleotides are TGTGCCAGCCGGGGCCAGCTTAGCATGAACACTGAAGCTTTCTTT.

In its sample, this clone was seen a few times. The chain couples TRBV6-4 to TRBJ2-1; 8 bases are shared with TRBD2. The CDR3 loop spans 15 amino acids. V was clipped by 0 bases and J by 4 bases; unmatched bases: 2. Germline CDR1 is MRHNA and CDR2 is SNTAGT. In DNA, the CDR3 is TGTGCCAGCAGTGACTCAGCGGGGGATTACAATGAGCAGTTCTTC. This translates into CASSDSAGDYNEQFF.

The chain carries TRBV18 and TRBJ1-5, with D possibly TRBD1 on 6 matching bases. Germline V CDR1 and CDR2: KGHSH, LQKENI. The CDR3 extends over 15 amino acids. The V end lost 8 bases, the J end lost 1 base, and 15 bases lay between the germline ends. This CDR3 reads CASPPWDKSNQPQHF. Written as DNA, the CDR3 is TGTGCCAGCCCGCCCTGGGACAAGAGCAATCAGCCCCAGCATTTT.

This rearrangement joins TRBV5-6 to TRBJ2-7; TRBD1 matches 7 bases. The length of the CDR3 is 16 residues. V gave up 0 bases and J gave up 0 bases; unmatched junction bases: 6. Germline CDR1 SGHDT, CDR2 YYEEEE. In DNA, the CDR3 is TGTGCCAGCAGCTTGGTTTTTTGGACAGGCTCCTACGAGCAGTACTTC. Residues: CASSLVFWTGSYEQYF.

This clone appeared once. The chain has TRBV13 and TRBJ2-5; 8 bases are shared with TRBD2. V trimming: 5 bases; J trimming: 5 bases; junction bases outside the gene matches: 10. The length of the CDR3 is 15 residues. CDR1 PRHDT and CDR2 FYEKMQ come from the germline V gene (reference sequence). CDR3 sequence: CASSTSGLVMETQYF. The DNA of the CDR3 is TGTGCCAGCAGCACTTCGGGACTAGTAATGGAGACCCAGTACTTC.

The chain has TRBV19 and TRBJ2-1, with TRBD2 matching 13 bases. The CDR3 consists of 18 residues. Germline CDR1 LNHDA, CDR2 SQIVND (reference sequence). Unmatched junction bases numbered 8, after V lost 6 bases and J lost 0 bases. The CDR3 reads CASSNTSGGAHSYNEQFF. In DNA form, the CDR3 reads TGTGCCAGTAGCAATACTAGCGGGGGGGCCCACTCCTACAATGAGCAGTTCTTC.

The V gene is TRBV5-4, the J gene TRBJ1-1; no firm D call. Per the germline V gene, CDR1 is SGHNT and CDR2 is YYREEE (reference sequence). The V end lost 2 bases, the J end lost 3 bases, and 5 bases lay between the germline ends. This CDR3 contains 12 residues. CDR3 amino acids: CASSFIDTEAFF. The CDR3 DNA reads TGTGCCAGCAGCTTCATTGACACTGAAGCTTTCTTT.

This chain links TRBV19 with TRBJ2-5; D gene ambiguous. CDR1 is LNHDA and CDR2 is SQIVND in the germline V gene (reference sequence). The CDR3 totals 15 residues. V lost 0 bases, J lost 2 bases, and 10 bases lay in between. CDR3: CASSIDGSLQETQYF. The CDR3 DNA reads TGTGCCAGTAGTATAGATGGGTCCCTACAAGAGACCCAGTACTTC.

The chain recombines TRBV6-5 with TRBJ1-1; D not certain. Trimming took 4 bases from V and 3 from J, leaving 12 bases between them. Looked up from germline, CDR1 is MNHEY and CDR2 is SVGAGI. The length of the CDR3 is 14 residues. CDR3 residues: CASSLNQVDTEAFF. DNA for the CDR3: TGTGCCAGCAGTTTAAATCAAGTGGACACTGAAGCTTTCTTT.